This T cell receptor beta chain is from a study of blood T cells in healthy people across ages. Study-wide results and limits: Conclusively comparing naive with antigen-experienced cells was impossible with unsorted PBMCs. With naive T cell percentage, TCR beta diversity showed a strong correlation.

There are 12 residues in the CDR3. V was trimmed by 4 bases and J by 10 bases, leaving 13 bases between them. Looked up from germline, CDR1 is SGHTA and CDR2 is FQGNSA. Donors were systemically healthy Caucasian individuals from Russia aged about 6 to 95 years. This clonotype came up a few times. Its matching antigen is unknown. A much more abundant neighbour one base away suggests this may be a read error. Next came a second PCR, run for roughly 6 to 11 cycles, which used a sample-barcoded 5' primer along with a J-beta primer mix. MiXCR, applied by TCRdb to the 5' RACE reads, yields one record per CDR3 protein. The sample holds hundreds of thousands of distinct CDR3 sequences, roughly 50% seen once.

The origin of this receptor is a man aged 80 or over in good health. This sequence joins TRBV7-2 and TRBJ1-2, with TRBD1 as a possible D gene (5 bases). The sample comprised blood. CDR3 loop: CASSSPGLAYTF. CDR3 coding DNA: TGTGCCAGCAGCTCCCCGGGACTTGCCTACACCTTC.